This T cell receptor (beta chain) stems from a study of Ad26.COV2.S vaccination and SARS-CoV-2 variants. Study details: Donor had been placed in the Ad26.COV2.S arm of the COV1001 trial.

The CDR3 consists of 14 residues. Germline CDR1 LGHDT, CDR2 YNNKEL (reference sequence). V dropped 2 bases and J dropped 2; count of bases not matched to a gene: 0. The treatment here: 15 to 20 received Ad26.COV2.S at low or high dose, single or two shots; roughly 5 received placebo; per-sample allocation not given. Each sample was drawn 63 days after the first injection (of vaccine or placebo). Measured with immunoSEQ multiplex PCR; TCRdb has only the in-frame clones, and not every one. The repertoire consists of around 450,000 clones, with 89% occurring once and the leading ten covering around 1.8%.

Sequences were derived from peripheral blood, sampled in a trial of Ad26.COV2.S vaccine versus placebo. The clonotype originates from a person aged 18-60 years who received the Ad26.COV2.S COVID-19 vaccine or a placebo. The genes are TRBV3-1 (or the pseudogene TRBV3-2) and TRBJ2-7; 10 bases agree with TRBD2. CDR3 amino acids: CASSQLAGAYEQYF. CDR3 nucleotide sequence: TGTGCCAGCAGCCAACTAGCGGGAGCCTACGAGCAGTACTTC.